The sequence of this T cell receptor (beta chain) was determined in a study of cytomegalovirus exposure and HLA in healthy donors (dated by TCRdb to 2016 to 2017). Regarding the research as a whole: An earlier analysis of roughly 500 of the donors reported approximately 260 Gb of sequence data and roughly 120 million unique TCR beta sequences obtained from about 179 million T cells. Several DR-DQ haplotypes were handled as single units for association and clustering because linkage in the cohort was strong. Typing coverage varied by locus: about 620-630 donors for A, B, C, DRB1 and DQB1; approximately 560 for DQA1; more than 600 for DPA1; around 450 for DPB1. The study combined high-throughput TCR immunosequencing, statistical association of individual TCRs with disease status, and machine learning to predict cytomegalovirus infection status. To study patterns of TCR occurrence, a later analysis re-analyzed previously published TCR beta repertoires from 550 to 800 donors and added high-resolution HLA genotyping. An earlier analysis of 587 of the donors used high-throughput TCR beta sequencing to judge whether each TCR beta V gene segment behaved as functional or pseudogenic. Rather than drawing on any new phenotypic data, the later analysis identified candidate immune exposures from TCR beta sequences and the way those sequences occurred across donors. Donor age, sex, ethnicity and CMV serostatus were collected together with the repertoire data. The genetic ancestry cluster associated with self-reported Caucasian donors included around four fifths of the roughly 390 genotyped donors. In a later genetic analysis, genome-wide SNP genotypes for about three fifths of the 666 donors were used, and that subset was treated as a discovery cohort. Class I and class II HLA loci were covered by the typing at four-digit resolution. The T cell repertoires of some 670 subjects were profiled by immunosequencing and related to cytomegalovirus serostatus. All discovery cohort repertoires had been generated using a single sequencing platform. The study aimed to test whether signatures of past pathogen exposure could be identified by cataloging public T cell receptors. An early release that covered several hundred HLA-typed donors contained approximately 300 gigabases of sequencing data and about 84 million unique TCR sequences. In addition to the first cohort of several hundred subjects, a separate validation cohort of some 120 different subjects was used. Across about 380 genotyped donors of the cohort, an average of approximately 240,000 unique TCR beta nucleotide sequences per donor were sequenced, and around 20% of those sequences were non-productive. General study outcomes and caveats: Linkage disequilibrium might explain the correlated functional status among segregating V segments, but an unknown experimental factor could not be ruled out. In a later analysis, most CMV-associated TCR beta chains were found to appear HLA-restricted, with HLA associations seemingly driven largely by CMV exposure. In the study, some 160 TCR beta chains were listed as associated with cytomegalovirus. A further reported finding was that TCR beta sequences accurately predicted the HLA-A and HLA-B alleles for most subjects in the first cohort. A few of the identified cytomegalovirus-associated TCR beta chains were confirmed in vitro to be specific for cytomegalovirus antigens. A later analysis found that HLA-associated TCR beta chains were more clonally expanded and had lower generation probabilities than equally common non-associated chains. Some IMGT-functional V segments, including TRBV6-2 and TRBV6-3, could not be told apart with the 87-base-pair reads, so those segments were excluded. According to a later analysis, parvovirus B19, influenza, CMV and Epstein-Barr virus appeared linked to several top co-occurrence clusters. A cluster of highly shared sequence variants was judged likely to represent a technical artifact of the sequencing pipeline. In both the original and validation cohorts, the classifier was reported to diagnose cytomegalovirus status with high specificity and sensitivity. Most TCR sequences were seen in very few donors, while some public TCRs were found in many individuals. Specific HLA alleles were associated with over 15,000 TCR beta sequences at a false discovery rate of 0.05 in a later analysis. A later genetic analysis reported fewer N-insertions in productive TCRs among donors in an Asian-associated ancestry cluster than the roughly 700-donor mean. The authors suggested that the approach could potentially be generalized to other disease states and immunological phenotypes. A later genetic analysis associated a missense DCLRE1C variant with V-gene and J-gene trimming of TCR beta chains, and an independent cohort replicated the association. An earlier analysis of approximately 570 of the donors showed that most TCR beta V segments appeared in productive rearrangements either about 87% or about 30% of the time, which broadly matched IMGT annotations. In this cohort, only TCR beta chains were sequenced, and detectable features were limited by the absence of alpha or paired-chain data. CMV serostatus was the only immune exposure information available for the cohort. Sequencing depth was assumed to be roughly uniform across donors in the presence/absence analyses, though that assumption may not hold. Because counts were too low, roughly 17 rarely observed V segments, including chromosome 9 orphons, were left out of the earlier analysis of 587 of the donors. Because HLA typing was unavailable for some donors at each locus, only the typed subset was used in association tests. When HLA alleles, especially DR and DQ, strongly co-occurred, attributing TCR associations to individual alleles was difficult. In a later analysis, the rate of TCR association differed among HLA loci, with DRB1 alleles having the most associated TCRs and HLA-C alleles having the fewest.

Receptor libraries were prepared by the immunoSEQ multiplex PCR assay. A mixture of 60 forward primers for TCR Vbeta segments and 13 reverse primers for TCR Jbeta segments was used in the multiplex PCR. A multiplex PCR assay on genomic DNA amplified the CDR3 region of rearranged TCR beta genes. Amplified TCR beta libraries were sequenced as 87-base-pair reads on the Illumina HiSeq System. From the authors' description of their analysis: In a later analysis, tens of millions of unique TCR beta chains were counted across the approximately 640 repertoires, and roughly 10 million of these chains were shared by at least two donors. To remove PCR and sequencing errors, raw reads were error-corrected and collapsed into unique sequences using a nearest-neighbor algorithm that merged closely related sequences. V, D and J gene segments were assigned by aligning CDR3 sequences to IMGT reference sequences. For a sequence to be retained, a match of at least six nucleotides was required to both a V gene segment and a J gene segment. Rearrangements were classified as productive when the CDR3 lacked stop codons and remained in frame with V and J, and all other rearrangements were classified as non-productive. Following IMGT convention, CDR3 was defined as the stretch from the second conserved V-encoded cysteine to the conserved J-encoded phenylalanine. In an earlier analysis of around 540 of the donors, sequences lacking an unambiguous match to a single V gene segment were excluded. An earlier analysis of about 590 of the donors classified V segments as functional when productive rearrangements were above 56.7% and as segregating when the standard deviation between donors was above 5%. A statistical classification framework was built to diagnose cytomegalovirus status from the catalog of TCR beta chain sequences. V and J gene assignment, in a later analysis, came from comparing TCR nucleotide sequences with IMGT/GENE-DB human TR gene sequences. In a later analysis, CDR3 sequences and most-parsimonious VDJ recombination scenarios were assigned using the TCRdist pipeline. In a later analysis, each TCR beta chain was defined by its CDR3 amino acid sequence together with its V-gene family, and reads lacking a unique V-gene family were excluded. In a later analysis, a few hundred highly shared, low-generation-probability nucleotide sequences were removed to address suspected cross-contamination and a sequencing artifact. In a later analysis, a clonal expansion index for each public chain was calculated from normalized within-repertoire ranks of inferred template counts. In a later analysis, generation probabilities were computed with a VDJ recombination model fitted to out-of-frame rearrangements, and the resulting probabilities were checked against IGoR. In a later analysis, TCR-TCR, TCR-HLA and TCR-CMV co-occurrence was scored with hypergeometric tests, and a repertoire-size bias correction was applied to TCR pairs. In a later analysis, false discovery rates were estimated by permuting HLA or CMV assignments 20 times. In a later analysis, co-occurring TCRs were grouped using DBSCAN, and TCRdist sequence similarity was added for clustering within HLA-allele-positive subsets. Repertoires with fewer than 30,000 or more than 120,000 public chains were left out of co-occurrence clustering, as were about 5 repertoires with anomalous nucleotide sharing. Here the immuneACCESS table is served through TCRdb, limited to in-frame sequences with V and J called. Missing clones are a known gap in these copies; in checked studies unresolved V genes cover under half, and the rest lacks a known reason. V, J and clone size were drawn from that table, and D and trimming were deduced from the DNA. For this sample there are around 120,000 clones; roughly 70% appear just once. About 11% of the sample goes to the ten largest clones.

The cohort comprised some 680 healthy bone marrow donors. At the time of sampling, all cohort members were nominally healthy, though unrecorded immune exposures were likely present. The donor tested CMV seropositive, placing the donor among the approximately 310 seropositive members of the cohort. A peripheral blood sample was collected from each donor, and TCR beta sequencing was performed on peripheral blood mononuclear cells. The Qiagen DNeasy Blood Extraction Kit was used to extract genomic DNA from the blood cell samples. Concerning this clone: No antigen is known for it. Base qualities were left out, and no much larger clone turns up one base away.

V and J are truncated by 0 bases and 6 bases respectively, leaving an intervening sequence of 15 bases. The germline V gene (reference sequence) provides CDR1 LNHNV and CDR2 YYDKDF. The CDR3 has 16 amino acids, counting the end cysteine and phenylalanine. Of all the DNA, just the CDR3 is kept, 48 bases in frame from base 1. This receptor was identified in a middle-aged man in good health and CMV-seropositive. The chain couples TRBV15 to TRBJ2-1; TRBD2 is a possible D gene, resting on 6 matching bases. Sequencing used PBMCs. The CDR3 region has the sequence CATSRDLGTGGNEQFF. The DNA reads as follows: TGTGCCACCAGCAGAGATCTTGGGACTGGAGGCAATGAGCAGTTCTTC. The CDR3, completed at both ends by the reference TRBV15 and TRBJ2-1 genes, gives the full variable domain DAMVIQNPRYQVTQFGKPVTLSCSQTLNHNVMYWYQQKSSQAPKLLFHYYDKDFNNEADTPDNFQSRRPNTSFCFLDIRSPGLGDTAMYLCATSRDLGTGGNEQFFGPGTRLTVL.